This T cell receptor beta chain was identified during a study of cytomegalovirus exposure and HLA in healthy donors. Study-wide results and caveats: HLA-A and HLA-B allele assignments for most subjects were reportedly predicted accurately using TCR beta sequences.

The CDR3 runs to 14 residues. Germline V lookup: CDR1 SGHDT, CDR2 YYEEEE. PCR used 60 Vbeta primers and 13 Jbeta primers. This table comes from immunoSEQ multiplex PCR, and its TCRdb copy is limited to in-frame clones, with some not included. The sample yields roughly 250,000 clones, about 83% seen once. As regards this clone: As yet, its antigen is unknown.

Sequencing was carried out using PBMCs. The chain employs TRBV5-6 and TRBJ2-5; D remains ambiguous. The DNA end lines up better with TRBJ2-7; the J call may be wrong. This sequence was found in a woman in her 40s in good health and CMV-seropositive. The CDR3 DNA reads TGTGCCAGCAGCTTGGCCGCAGGTGGCTACGAGCAGTACTTC. It encodes CASSLAAGGYEQYF.